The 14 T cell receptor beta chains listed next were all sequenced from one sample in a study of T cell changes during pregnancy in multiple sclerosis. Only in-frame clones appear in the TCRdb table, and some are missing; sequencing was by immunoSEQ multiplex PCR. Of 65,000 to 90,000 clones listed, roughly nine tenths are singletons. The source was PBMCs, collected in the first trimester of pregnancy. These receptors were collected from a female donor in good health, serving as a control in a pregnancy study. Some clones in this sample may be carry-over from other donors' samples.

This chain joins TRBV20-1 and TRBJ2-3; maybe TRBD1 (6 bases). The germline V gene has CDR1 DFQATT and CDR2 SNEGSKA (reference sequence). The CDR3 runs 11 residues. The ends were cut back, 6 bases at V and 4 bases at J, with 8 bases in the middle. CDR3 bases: TGCAGTGCAACAGGGTCAGATACGCAGTATTTT. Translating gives CSATGSDTQYF.

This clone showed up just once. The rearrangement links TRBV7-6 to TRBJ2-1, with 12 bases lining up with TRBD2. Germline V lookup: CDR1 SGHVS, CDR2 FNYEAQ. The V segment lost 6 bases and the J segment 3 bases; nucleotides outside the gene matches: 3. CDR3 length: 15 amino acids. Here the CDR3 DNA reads TGTGCCAGCAGGCGACTAGCGGGGGACTACAATGAGCAGTTCTTC. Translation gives CASRRLAGDYNEQFF.

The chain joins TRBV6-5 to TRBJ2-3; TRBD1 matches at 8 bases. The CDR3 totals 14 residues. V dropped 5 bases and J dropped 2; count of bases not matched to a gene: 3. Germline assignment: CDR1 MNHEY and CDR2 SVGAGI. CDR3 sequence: CASSRTGTTDTQYF. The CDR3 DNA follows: TGTGCCAGCAGTAGGACAGGGACCACAGATACGCAGTATTTT.

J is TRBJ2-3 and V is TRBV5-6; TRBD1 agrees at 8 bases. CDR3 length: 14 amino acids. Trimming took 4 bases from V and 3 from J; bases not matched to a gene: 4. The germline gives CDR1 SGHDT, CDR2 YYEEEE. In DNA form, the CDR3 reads TGTGCCAGCAGCGTCCAGGGGGCAACAGATACGCAGTATTTT. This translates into CASSVQGATDTQYF.

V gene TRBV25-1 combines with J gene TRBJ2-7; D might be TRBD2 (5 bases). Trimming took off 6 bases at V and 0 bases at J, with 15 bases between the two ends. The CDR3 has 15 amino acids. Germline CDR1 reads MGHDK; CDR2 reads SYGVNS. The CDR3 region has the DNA TGTGCCAGCAGCCCCTCACTAGGGAGCTCCTACGAGCAGTACTTC. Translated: CASSPSLGSSYEQYF.

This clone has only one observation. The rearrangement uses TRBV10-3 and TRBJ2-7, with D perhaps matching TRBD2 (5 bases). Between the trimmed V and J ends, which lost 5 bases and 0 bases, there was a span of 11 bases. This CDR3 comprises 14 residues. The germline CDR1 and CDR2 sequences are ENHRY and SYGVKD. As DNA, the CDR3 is TGTGCCATCAGTCATAGAGGGAGCTCCTACGAGCAGTACTTC. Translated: CAISHRGSSYEQYF.

The CDR3 spells CASTPEGGFYGGYTF. CDR3 DNA sequence: TGTGCCAGTACTCCGGAGGGGGGGTTCTATGGAGGCTACACCTTC. The chain carries TRBV19 and TRBJ1-2; TRBD1 might be the D (6 bases). CDR1 and CDR2 from the germline V gene are LNHDA and SQIVND (reference sequence). CDR3 size: 15 residues. Trimming took off 7 bases at V and 8 bases at J, with 23 bases between the two ends.

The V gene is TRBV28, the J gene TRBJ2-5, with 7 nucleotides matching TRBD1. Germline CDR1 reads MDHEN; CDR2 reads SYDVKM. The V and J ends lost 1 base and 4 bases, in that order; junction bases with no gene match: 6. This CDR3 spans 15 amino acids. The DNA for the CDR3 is TGTGCCAGCAGTTTATCTACAGGGGCCCGAGAGACCCAGTACTTC. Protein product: CASSLSTGARETQYF.

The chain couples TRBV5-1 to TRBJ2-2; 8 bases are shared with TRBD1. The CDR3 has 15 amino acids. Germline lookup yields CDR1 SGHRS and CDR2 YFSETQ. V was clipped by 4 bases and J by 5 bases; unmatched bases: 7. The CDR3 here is CASSPWTGRTGELFF. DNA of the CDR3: TGCGCCAGCAGCCCTTGGACAGGGCGGACCGGGGAGCTGTTTTTT. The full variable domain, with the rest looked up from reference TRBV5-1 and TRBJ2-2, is KAGVTQTPRYLIKTRGQQVTLSCSPISGHRSVSWYQQTPGQGLQFLFEYFSETQRNKGNFPGRFSGRQFSNSRSEMNVSTLELGDSALYLCASSPWTGRTGELFFGEGSRLTVL.

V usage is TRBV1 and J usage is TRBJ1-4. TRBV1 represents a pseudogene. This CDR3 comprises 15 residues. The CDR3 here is CTSTRGSAEGEKLFF. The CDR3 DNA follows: TGCACCAGCACTCGGGGTTCGGCCGAAGGTGAAAAACTGTTTTTT.

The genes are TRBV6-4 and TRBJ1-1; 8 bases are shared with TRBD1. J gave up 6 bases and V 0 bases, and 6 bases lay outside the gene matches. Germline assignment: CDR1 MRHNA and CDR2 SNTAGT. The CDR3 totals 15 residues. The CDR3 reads CASSDSGTGGAEAFF. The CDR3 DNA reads TGTGCCAGCAGTGACTCCGGGACAGGAGGAGCTGAAGCTTTCTTT.

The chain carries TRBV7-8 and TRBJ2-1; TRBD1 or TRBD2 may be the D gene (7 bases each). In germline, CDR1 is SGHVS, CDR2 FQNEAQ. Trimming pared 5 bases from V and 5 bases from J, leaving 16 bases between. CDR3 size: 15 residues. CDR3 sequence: CASSVGGGSHNEQFF. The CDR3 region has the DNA TGTGCCAGCAGCGTAGGGGGCGGGAGCCACAATGAGCAGTTCTTC. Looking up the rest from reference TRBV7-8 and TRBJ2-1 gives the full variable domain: GAGVSQSPRYKVAKRGQDVALRCDPISGHVSLFWYQQALGQGPEFLTYFQNEAQLDKSGLPSDRFFAERPEGSVSTLKIQRTQQEDSAVYLCASSVGGGSHNEQFFGPGTRLTVL.

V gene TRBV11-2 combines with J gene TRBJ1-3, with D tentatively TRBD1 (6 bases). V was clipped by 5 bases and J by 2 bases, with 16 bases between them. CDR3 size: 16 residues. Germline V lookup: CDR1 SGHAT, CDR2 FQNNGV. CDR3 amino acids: CASSLLRGGPGNTIYF. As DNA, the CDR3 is TGTGCCAGCAGCCTCCTTCGGGGGGGCCCTGGAAACACCATATATTTT.

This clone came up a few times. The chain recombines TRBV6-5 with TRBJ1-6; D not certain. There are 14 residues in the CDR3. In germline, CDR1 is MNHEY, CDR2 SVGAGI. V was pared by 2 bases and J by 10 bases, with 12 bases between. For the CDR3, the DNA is TGTGCCAGCAGTTACACATGGCAGAGGTCACCCCTCCACTTT. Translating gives CASSYTWQRSPLHF.